This entry is about one T cell receptor beta chain. Its target is unknown. This sample is part of a study of PD-1 blockade in classical Hodgkin lymphoma. Study-wide points: Complete responders showed a baseline diversity that resembled the diversity of newly diagnosed patients. Reported findings placed baseline TCR diversity lower in newly diagnosed patients (compared with healthy donors). Individuals initiating nivolumab under 1 year after ASCT were excluded. A significant rise in TCR diversity by C4D1 was seen for CD4+ but not CD8+ cells.

As for time point: cycle 4 day 1 (C4D1), after less than seven weeks of nivolumab. Brentuximab vedotin exposure varied, and every patient relapsed after autologous stem cell transplantation. Only in-frame clones appear in the TCRdb table, and some are missing; sequencing was by immunoSEQ multiplex PCR. Of under 25,000 clones listed, 60% to 85% are singletons. This CDR3 is built from 13 residues. J gave up 3 bases and V 6 bases, and 4 bases lay outside the gene matches. Germline assignment: CDR1 MNHEY and CDR2 SVGAGI. The V call is TRBV6-5, the J call TRBJ1-2; 7 bases are shared with TRBD1. Sequencing was performed on peripheral blood mononuclear cells (PBMCs), taken before the fourth cycle of nivolumab. This sequence originates from a human donor with classical Hodgkin lymphoma. DNA of the CDR3: TGTGCCAGCAGCTGGGACAGCTACTATGGCTACACCTTC. This translates into CASSWDSYYGYTF.